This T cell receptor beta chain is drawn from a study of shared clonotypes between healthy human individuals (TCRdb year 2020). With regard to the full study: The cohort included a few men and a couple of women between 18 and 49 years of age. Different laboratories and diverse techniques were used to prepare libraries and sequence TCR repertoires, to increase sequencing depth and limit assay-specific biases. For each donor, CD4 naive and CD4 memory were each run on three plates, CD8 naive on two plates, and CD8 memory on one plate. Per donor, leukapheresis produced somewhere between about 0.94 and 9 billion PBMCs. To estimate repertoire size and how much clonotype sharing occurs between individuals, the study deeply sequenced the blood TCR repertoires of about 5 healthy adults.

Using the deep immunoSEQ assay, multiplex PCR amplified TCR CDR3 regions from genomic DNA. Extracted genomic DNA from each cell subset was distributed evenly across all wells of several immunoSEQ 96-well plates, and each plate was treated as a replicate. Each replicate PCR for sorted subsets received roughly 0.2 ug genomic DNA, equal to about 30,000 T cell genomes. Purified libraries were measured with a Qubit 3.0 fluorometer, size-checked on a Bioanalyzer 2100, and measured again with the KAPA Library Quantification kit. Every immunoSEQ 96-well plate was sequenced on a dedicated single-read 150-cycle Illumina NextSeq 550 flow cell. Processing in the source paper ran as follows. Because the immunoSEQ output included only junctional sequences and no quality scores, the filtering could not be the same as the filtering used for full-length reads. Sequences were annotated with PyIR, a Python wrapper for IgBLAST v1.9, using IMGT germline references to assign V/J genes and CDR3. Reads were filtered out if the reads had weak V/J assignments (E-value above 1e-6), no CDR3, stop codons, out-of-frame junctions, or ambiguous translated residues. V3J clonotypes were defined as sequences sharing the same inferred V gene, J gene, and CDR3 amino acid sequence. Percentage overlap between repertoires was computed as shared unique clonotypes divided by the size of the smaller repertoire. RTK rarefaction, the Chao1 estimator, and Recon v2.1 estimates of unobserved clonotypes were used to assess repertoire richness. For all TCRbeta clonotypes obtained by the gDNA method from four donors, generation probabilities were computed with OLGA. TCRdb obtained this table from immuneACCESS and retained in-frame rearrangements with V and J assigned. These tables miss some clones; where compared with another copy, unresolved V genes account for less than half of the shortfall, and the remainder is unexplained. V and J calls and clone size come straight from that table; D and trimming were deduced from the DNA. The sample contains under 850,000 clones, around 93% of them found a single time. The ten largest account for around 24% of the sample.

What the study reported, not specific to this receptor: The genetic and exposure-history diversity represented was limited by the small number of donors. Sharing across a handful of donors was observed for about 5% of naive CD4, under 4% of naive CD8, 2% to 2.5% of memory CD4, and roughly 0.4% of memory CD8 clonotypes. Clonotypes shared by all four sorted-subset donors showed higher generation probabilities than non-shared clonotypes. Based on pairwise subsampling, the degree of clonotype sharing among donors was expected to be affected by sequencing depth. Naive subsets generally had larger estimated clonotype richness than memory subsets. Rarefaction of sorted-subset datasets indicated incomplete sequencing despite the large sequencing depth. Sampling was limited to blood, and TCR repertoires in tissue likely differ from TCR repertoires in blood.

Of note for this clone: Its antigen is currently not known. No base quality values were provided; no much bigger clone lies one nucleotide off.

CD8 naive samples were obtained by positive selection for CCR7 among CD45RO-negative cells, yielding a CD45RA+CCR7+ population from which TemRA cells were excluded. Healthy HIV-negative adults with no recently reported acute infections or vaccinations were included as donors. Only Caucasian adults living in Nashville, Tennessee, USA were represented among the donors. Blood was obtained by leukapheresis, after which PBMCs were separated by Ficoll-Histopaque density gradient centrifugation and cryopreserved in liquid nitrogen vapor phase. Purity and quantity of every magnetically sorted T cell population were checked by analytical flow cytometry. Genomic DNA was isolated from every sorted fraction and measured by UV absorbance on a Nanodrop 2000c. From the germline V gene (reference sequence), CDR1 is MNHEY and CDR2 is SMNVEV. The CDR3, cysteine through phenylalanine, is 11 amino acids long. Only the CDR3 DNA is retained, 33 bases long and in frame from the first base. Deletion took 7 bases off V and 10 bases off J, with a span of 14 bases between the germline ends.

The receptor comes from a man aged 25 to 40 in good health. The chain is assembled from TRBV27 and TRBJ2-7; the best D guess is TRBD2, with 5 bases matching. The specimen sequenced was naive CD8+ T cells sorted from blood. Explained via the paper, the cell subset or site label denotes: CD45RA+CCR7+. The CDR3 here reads CASNKGASQYF. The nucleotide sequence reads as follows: TGTGCCAGCAATAAGGGAGCATCCCAGTACTTC.